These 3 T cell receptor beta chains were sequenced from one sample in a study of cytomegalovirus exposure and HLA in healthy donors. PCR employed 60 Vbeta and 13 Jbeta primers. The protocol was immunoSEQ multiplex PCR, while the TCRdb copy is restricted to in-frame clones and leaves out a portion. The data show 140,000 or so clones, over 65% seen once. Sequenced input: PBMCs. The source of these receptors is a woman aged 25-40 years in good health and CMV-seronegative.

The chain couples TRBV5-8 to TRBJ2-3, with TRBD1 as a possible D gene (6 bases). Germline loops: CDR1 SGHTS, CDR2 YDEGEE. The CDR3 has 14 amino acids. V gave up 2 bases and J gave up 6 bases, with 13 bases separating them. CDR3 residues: CASSFGTGRDTQYF. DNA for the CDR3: TGTGCCAGCAGCTTCGGTACAGGGCGGGATACGCAGTATTTT.

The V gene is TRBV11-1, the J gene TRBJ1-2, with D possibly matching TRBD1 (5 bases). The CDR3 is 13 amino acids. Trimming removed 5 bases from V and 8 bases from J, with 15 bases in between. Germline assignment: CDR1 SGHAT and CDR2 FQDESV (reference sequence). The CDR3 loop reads CASSASGLRGYTF. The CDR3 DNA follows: TGTGCCAGCAGCGCCTCGGGACTAAGGGGCTACACCTTC. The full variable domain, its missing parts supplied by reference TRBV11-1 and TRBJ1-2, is EAEVAQSPRYKITEKSQAVAFWCDPISGHATLYWYRQILGQGPELLVQFQDESVVDDSQLPKDRFSAERLKGVDSTLKIQPAELGDSAMYLCASSASGLRGYTFGSGTRLTVV.

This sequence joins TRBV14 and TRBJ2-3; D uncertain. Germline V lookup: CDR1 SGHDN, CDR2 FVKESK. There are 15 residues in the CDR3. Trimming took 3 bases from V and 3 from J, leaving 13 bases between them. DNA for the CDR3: TGTGCCAGCAGCCACAACGCAGGTCAGACAGATACGCAGTATTTT. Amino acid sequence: CASSHNAGQTDTQYF.